This T cell receptor (beta chain) was profiled in a study of Ad26.COV2.S vaccination and SARS-CoV-2 variants. V lost 1 base and J 4 bases, leaving 14 bases between the germline ends. Per the germline V gene, CDR1 is SGHDT and CDR2 is YYEEEE. This CDR3 is built from 15 residues. Treatment indicated: 15 to 20 received Ad26.COV2.S at low or high dose, single or two shots; about 5 received placebo; per-sample allocation not given. Following the first vaccine or placebo injection, samples were taken on day 63. An adult aged 18-55 years in Boston served as the donor. Profiling relied on immunoSEQ multiplex PCR, and the TCRdb table lists in-frame clones only, not all of them. The sample has 380,000 or so clones, around 89% seen once.

The TCR was taken from a person aged 18 to 65 who received the Ad26.COV2.S COVID-19 vaccine or a placebo. Sequencing used peripheral blood, obtained in a trial of Ad26.COV2.S vaccine versus placebo. The chain links TRBV5-6 to TRBJ1-1, with a weak D call TRBD1 (5 bases). CDR3 amino acids: CASSLTKQESTEAFF. In nucleotides, the CDR3 is TGTGCCAGCAGCTTGACCAAACAGGAGAGCACTGAAGCTTTCTTT.